These 7 T cell receptor beta chains came from one sample sequenced in a study of blood T cell repertoires in COVID-19. Sequencing was performed with immunoSEQ multiplex PCR; in TCRdb, only in-frame clones are kept and a portion is missing. Among some 68,000 clones listed, 89% were seen once. The specimen sequenced was peripheral blood. These receptors originate from a man over 45 with active COVID-19.

V usage is TRBV6-5 and J usage is TRBJ2-5, with 11 bases aligning to TRBD1. This CDR3 is built from 15 residues. The germline gives CDR1 MNHEY, CDR2 SVGAGI. J lost 4 bases, V lost 4 bases, and 5 bases had no gene match. CDR3 amino acids: CASSLYGQGAETQYF. CDR3 nucleotide sequence: TGTGCCAGCAGTTTATACGGACAGGGGGCAGAGACCCAGTACTTC.

Only one count was recorded for this clone. This rearrangement joins TRBV15 to TRBJ1-1; tentatively, D is TRBD1 (5 bases). V gave up 3 bases and J gave up 0 bases, with 11 bases separating them. CDR1 LNHNV and CDR2 YYDKDF come from the germline V gene (reference sequence). The CDR3 totals 15 residues. CDR3 amino acids: CATSRETEMNTEAFF. Here the CDR3 DNA reads TGTGCCACCAGCAGGGAGACAGAAATGAACACTGAAGCTTTCTTT.

The V gene is TRBV25-1, the J gene TRBJ2-1; TRBD1 matches 7 bases. The CDR3 covers 13 residues. Germline CDR1 MGHDK, CDR2 SYGVNS. J was trimmed by 6 bases and V by 3 bases; bases with no gene match: 2. The CDR3 here is CASSDGTVNEQFF. DNA for the CDR3: TGTGCCAGCAGTGACGGGACAGTCAATGAGCAGTTCTTC. The whole variable domain, remainder taken from reference TRBV25-1 and TRBJ2-1, is EADIYQTPRYLVIGTGKKITLECSQTMGHDKMYWYQQDPGMELHLIHYSYGVNSTEKGDLSSESTVSRIRTEHFPLTLESARPSHTSQYLCASSDGTVNEQFFGPGTRLTVL.

The genes are TRBV3-1 (or the pseudogene TRBV3-2) and TRBJ2-1; D is unresolved. Trimming removed 4 bases from V and 0 bases from J, with 4 bases in between. CDR1 and CDR2 from the germline V gene are LGHDT and YNNKEL (reference sequence). The CDR3 consists of 13 residues. The CDR3 coding sequence is TGTGCCAGCAGCCTTAGCTCCTACAATGAGCAGTTCTTC. Translating gives CASSLSSYNEQFF.

V and J are TRBV11-2 and TRBJ1-2; D not certain. This CDR3 is built from 15 residues. Per the germline V gene, CDR1 is SGHAT and CDR2 is FQNNGV. V was pared by 4 bases and J by 11 bases, with 23 bases between. The CDR3 sequence: CASSYDKVPTIGYTF. The CDR3 DNA reads TGTGCCAGCAGCTACGACAAGGTGCCGACCATTGGGTACACCTTC.

The CDR3 is CASSLIANTEAFF. DNA for the CDR3: TGTGCCAGCAGCTTAATAGCTAACACTGAAGCTTTCTTT. V usage is TRBV7-2 and J usage is TRBJ1-1; D remains ambiguous. V lost 2 bases and J lost 2, with 6 bases in between. Germline CDR1 is SGHTA and CDR2 is FQGNSA. This CDR3 is 13 amino acids long.

The V call is TRBV6-2 or TRBV6-3, the J call TRBJ2-2; no clear D. Germline V gives CDR1 MNHEY, CDR2 SVGEGT. The V end lost 3 bases, the J end lost 0 bases, and 8 bases lay between the germline ends. The CDR3 is 15 amino acids. DNA of the CDR3: TGTGCCAGCAGTTATCGTCTAGCGAACACCGGGGAGCTGTTTTTT. The encoded protein is CASSYRLANTGELFF.